These T cell receptor beta chains were read from a single sample in a study of control samples from healthy donors and cancer patients. Data came from immunoSEQ multiplex PCR; TCRdb stores just in-frame clones and leaves some out. The top ten hold around 0.78% of the sample, which has approximately 46,000 clones, about 92% seen once. Sequenced: PBMCs. Source of these receptors: a man under 40 with colorectal cancer. Each CDR3 is given with its conserved first and last residue. The D gene is left open where the match is weak. Size values are once, few and many counts, or a class for expanded clones, and some rows have none.

j_gene: TRBJ1-2; d_gene: TRBD1; v_gene: TRBV19; abundance: NA; CDR3aa: CASSIGAGGNYGYTF; CDR3nt: TGTGCCAGTAGTATCGGCGCAGGGGGTAACTATGGCTACACCTTC
j_gene: TRBJ1-6; d_gene: TRBD1; v_gene: TRBV2; abundance: NA; CDR3aa: CASSPDRGRGDSPLHF; CDR3nt: TGTGCCAGCAGCCCTGACAGGGGGCGAGGTGATTCACCCCTCCACTTT
j_gene: TRBJ1-2; d_gene: TRBD1; v_gene: TRBV9; abundance: NA; CDR3aa: CASSPDRVGRGYTF; CDR3nt: TGTGCCAGCAGCCCCGACAGGGTCGGCCGGGGCTACACCTTC
j_gene: TRBJ1-2; d_gene: TRBD1; v_gene: TRBV7-9; abundance: NA; CDR3aa: CASSYVGQGAIGYTF; CDR3nt: TGTGCCAGCAGCTACGTTGGACAGGGGGCTATTGGCTACACCTTC
j_gene: TRBJ1-4; d_gene: TRBD1; v_gene: TRBV5-4; abundance: NA; CDR3aa: CASSRATGQNEKLFF; CDR3nt: TGTGCCAGCAGCCGGGCGACAGGGCAGAATGAAAAACTGTTTTTT
j_gene: TRBJ2-3; d_gene: NA; v_gene: TRBV2; abundance: NA; CDR3aa: CASSERGNTDTQYF; CDR3nt: TGTGCCAGCAGTGAGCGGGGAAACACAGATACGCAGTATTTT
j_gene: TRBJ1-1; d_gene: TRBD1; v_gene: TRBV5-6; abundance: NA; CDR3aa: CASSLAYSGQGNTEAFF; CDR3nt: TGTGCCAGCAGCTTGGCCTACTCGGGACAGGGGAACACTGAAGCTTTCTTT
j_gene: TRBJ1-2; d_gene: NA; v_gene: TRBV9; abundance: NA; CDR3aa: CASSVGEGFYGYTF; CDR3nt: TGTGCCAGCAGCGTAGGAGAGGGCTTCTATGGCTACACCTTC
j_gene: TRBJ1-2; d_gene: NA; v_gene: TRBV30; abundance: NA; CDR3aa: CAWSDQGFDGYTF; CDR3nt: TGTGCCTGGAGTGACCAGGGGTTCGATGGCTACACCTTC
j_gene: TRBJ1-4; d_gene: NA; v_gene: TRBV1; abundance: NA; CDR3aa: CTSSQDRRPLFF; CDR3nt: TGCACCAGCAGCCAAGACCGCAGGCCACTGTTTTTT
j_gene: TRBJ2-1; d_gene: NA; v_gene: TRBV10-3; abundance: NA; CDR3aa: CAIRDTRYNEQFF; CDR3nt: TGTGCCATCAGGGACACCCGGTACAATGAGCAGTTCTTC
j_gene: TRBJ1-1; d_gene: NA; v_gene: TRBV30; abundance: NA; CDR3aa: CAWSSGRTEAFF; CDR3nt: TGTGCCTGGAGCTCTGGGCGCACTGAAGCTTTCTTT
j_gene: TRBJ1-5; d_gene: NA; v_gene: TRBV6-1; abundance: NA; CDR3aa: CASSEWARRSNQPQHF; CDR3nt: TGTGCCAGCAGTGAATGGGCCAGGCGCTCAAATCAGCCCCAGCATTTT
j_gene: TRBJ1-5; d_gene: NA; v_gene: TRBV6-2/TRBV6-3; abundance: NA; CDR3aa: CASSYREVGQPQHF; CDR3nt: TGTGCCAGCAGTTACCGTGAGGTGGGTCAGCCCCAGCATTTT
j_gene: TRBJ2-2; d_gene: NA; v_gene: TRBV5-6; abundance: NA; CDR3aa: CASSLVAVANTGELFF; CDR3nt: TGTGCCAGCAGCTTGGTAGCCGTAGCGAACACCGGGGAGCTGTTTTTT
j_gene: TRBJ2-3; d_gene: TRBD2; v_gene: TRBV6-1; abundance: NA; CDR3aa: CASSELAGASTDTQYF; CDR3nt: TGTGCCAGCAGTGAACTAGCGGGGGCTAGCACAGATACGCAGTATTTT
j_gene: TRBJ2-4; d_gene: NA; v_gene: TRBV3-1/TRBV3-2; abundance: NA; CDR3aa: CASSQDLGTGGNIQYF; CDR3nt: TGTGCCAGCAGCCAAGATCTTGGGACTGGAGGGAACATTCAGTACTTC
j_gene: TRBJ1-4; d_gene: NA; v_gene: TRBV6-6; abundance: once; CDR3aa: CASSRKYGNEKLFF; CDR3nt: TGTGCCAGCAGCCGAAAATACGGGAATGAAAAACTGTTTTTT
j_gene: TRBJ2-7; d_gene: NA; v_gene: TRBV5-4; abundance: NA; CDR3aa: CASSSSDRLASYEQYF; CDR3nt: TGTGCCAGCAGCTCGTCGGACAGACTCGCCTCCTACGAGCAGTACTTC
j_gene: TRBJ1-6; d_gene: NA; v_gene: TRBV9; abundance: NA; CDR3aa: CASSVGRDLGNSPLHF; CDR3nt: TGTGCCAGCAGCGTTGGACGGGACTTAGGGAATTCACCCCTCCACTTT
j_gene: TRBJ2-1; d_gene: TRBD2; v_gene: TRBV19; abundance: NA; CDR3aa: CASSIRRGAYEQFF; CDR3nt: TGTGCCAGTAGTATTCGGCGGGGGGCATATGAGCAGTTCTTC
j_gene: TRBJ1-1; d_gene: NA; v_gene: TRBV18; abundance: NA; CDR3aa: CASSPQGGQFMNTEAFF; CDR3nt: TGTGCCAGCTCACCGCAAGGTGGACAGTTCATGAACACTGAAGCTTTCTTT
j_gene: TRBJ2-1; d_gene: NA; v_gene: TRBV6-5; abundance: NA; CDR3aa: CASSYGNEQFF; CDR3nt: TGTGCCAGCAGTTACGGAAATGAGCAGTTCTTC
j_gene: TRBJ2-3; d_gene: NA; v_gene: TRBV6-2/TRBV6-3; abundance: NA; CDR3aa: CASSVTDTQYF; CDR3nt: TGTGCCAGCAGCGTCACAGATACGCAGTATTTT
j_gene: TRBJ2-2; d_gene: TRBD2; v_gene: TRBV10-3; abundance: NA; CDR3aa: CATRGGVTGELFF; CDR3nt: TGTGCCACCCGGGGAGGGGTCACCGGGGAGCTGTTTTTT
j_gene: TRBJ1-2; d_gene: NA; v_gene: TRBV6-1; abundance: NA; CDR3aa: CASSEVSQEVGYTF; CDR3nt: TGTGCCAGCAGTGAAGTAAGCCAGGAGGTAGGCTACACCTTC
j_gene: TRBJ2-7; d_gene: NA; v_gene: TRBV7-2; abundance: NA; CDR3aa: CASSRLTQGSYEQYF; CDR3nt: TGTGCCAGCAGCCGCCTTACACAGGGTAGCTACGAGCAGTACTTC
j_gene: TRBJ1-1; d_gene: NA; v_gene: TRBV6-5; abundance: NA; CDR3aa: CASSPARGTEAFF; CDR3nt: TGTGCCAGCAGTCCCGCGAGGGGGACTGAAGCTTTCTTT
j_gene: TRBJ1-2; d_gene: NA; v_gene: TRBV6-5; abundance: NA; CDR3aa: CASSPQGSNYGYTF; CDR3nt: TGTGCCAGCAGTCCGCAGGGGAGTAACTATGGCTACACCTTC
j_gene: TRBJ1-1; d_gene: NA; v_gene: TRBV3-1/TRBV3-2; abundance: NA; CDR3aa: CASSPSGLNTEAFF; CDR3nt: TGTGCCAGCAGCCCTTCGGGTCTGAACACTGAAGCTTTCTTT
j_gene: TRBJ1-4; d_gene: NA; v_gene: TRBV14; abundance: NA; CDR3aa: CASSLNGPRAEKLFF; CDR3nt: TGTGCCAGCAGCCTGAACGGTCCGAGAGCGGAAAAACTGTTTTTT
j_gene: TRBJ2-5; d_gene: TRBD1; v_gene: TRBV5-6; abundance: once; CDR3aa: CASSLVPGQGVETQYF; CDR3nt: TGTGCCAGCAGCTTGGTCCCGGGACAGGGGGTCGAGACCCAGTACTTC
j_gene: TRBJ2-3; d_gene: TRBD2; v_gene: TRBV5-1; abundance: NA; CDR3aa: CASSPRTSGGPDTQYF; CDR3nt: TGCGCCAGCAGCCCCCGGACTAGCGGGGGGCCAGATACGCAGTATTTT
j_gene: TRBJ2-1; d_gene: TRBD2; v_gene: TRBV6-4; abundance: NA; CDR3aa: CASSESGLASNEQFF; CDR3nt: TGTGCCAGCAGTGAAAGCGGACTAGCCTCCAATGAGCAGTTCTTC
j_gene: TRBJ2-2; d_gene: TRBD1; v_gene: TRBV7-9; abundance: once; CDR3aa: CASSPTGADTGELFF; CDR3nt: TGTGCCAGCAGCCCGACAGGGGCTGACACCGGGGAGCTGTTTTTT
j_gene: TRBJ1-5; d_gene: NA; v_gene: TRBV6-5; abundance: few; CDR3aa: CASSYRAGREPQHF; CDR3nt: TGTGCCAGCAGTTACAGGGCAGGGAGGGAGCCCCAGCATTTT
j_gene: TRBJ1-2; d_gene: TRBD1; v_gene: TRBV5-1; abundance: NA; CDR3aa: CASSLTAGGAGSGYTF; CDR3nt: TGCGCCAGCAGCTTGACGGCAGGGGGCGCAGGTTCTGGCTACACCTTC
j_gene: TRBJ1-2; d_gene: TRBD1; v_gene: TRBV6-2/TRBV6-3; abundance: once; CDR3aa: CASSSPGQGARGYTF; CDR3nt: TGTGCCAGCAGTTCCCCGGGACAGGGGGCGCGAGGCTACACCTTC
j_gene: TRBJ1-2; d_gene: NA; v_gene: TRBV12-3/TRBV12-4; abundance: NA; CDR3aa: CASAQINYGYTF; CDR3nt: TGTGCCAGCGCTCAAATAAACTATGGCTACACCTTC
j_gene: TRBJ1-4; d_gene: TRBD1; v_gene: TRBV27; abundance: NA; CDR3aa: CASSSGQGRGEKLFF; CDR3nt: TGTGCCAGCAGTTCAGGACAGGGGAGGGGTGAAAAACTGTTTTTT
j_gene: TRBJ1-1; d_gene: NA; v_gene: TRBV29-1; abundance: NA; CDR3aa: CSGGGNSGYTEAFF; CDR3nt: TGCAGCGGCGGGGGGAATAGTGGGTACACTGAAGCTTTCTTT
j_gene: TRBJ2-2; d_gene: NA; v_gene: TRBV11-2; abundance: once; CDR3aa: CASSSLNTDGKLFF; CDR3nt: TGTGCCAGCAGCTCCCTCAACACTGACGGGAAGCTGTTTTTT
j_gene: TRBJ2-2; d_gene: TRBD1; v_gene: TRBV5-1; abundance: NA; CDR3aa: CASSLGDRVTGELFF; CDR3nt: TGCGCCAGCAGCTTGGGCGACAGGGTCACCGGGGAGCTGTTTTTT
j_gene: TRBJ2-3; d_gene: NA; v_gene: TRBV2; abundance: NA; CDR3aa: CASSEDPGDTQYF; CDR3nt: TGTGCCAGCAGTGAAGACCCGGGCGATACGCAGTATTTT
j_gene: TRBJ1-2; d_gene: TRBD1; v_gene: TRBV10-2; abundance: NA; CDR3aa: CASSESLGGQDNYGYTF; CDR3nt: TGCGCCAGCAGTGAATCCTTGGGGGGACAGGATAACTATGGCTACACCTTC
j_gene: TRBJ2-5; d_gene: NA; v_gene: TRBV2; abundance: NA; CDR3aa: CASRFRGGETQYF; CDR3nt: TGTGCCAGCCGCTTTAGGGGGGGAGAGACCCAGTACTTC
j_gene: TRBJ2-6; d_gene: TRBD2; v_gene: TRBV5-4; abundance: NA; CDR3aa: CASSDGTSGARGGANVLTF; CDR3nt: TGTGCCAGCAGCGACGGGACTAGCGGGGCCCGGGGTGGGGCCAACGTCCTGACTTTC
j_gene: TRBJ2-3; d_gene: NA; v_gene: TRBV6-2/TRBV6-3; abundance: NA; CDR3aa: CASSRTDTQYF; CDR3nt: TGTGCCAGCAGCCGAACAGATACGCAGTATTTT
j_gene: TRBJ2-1; d_gene: NA; v_gene: TRBV5-5; abundance: few; CDR3aa: CASSSGWNEQFF; CDR3nt: TGTGCCAGCAGCTCTGGATGGAATGAGCAGTTCTTC
j_gene: TRBJ2-1; d_gene: TRBD1; v_gene: TRBV5-4; abundance: NA; CDR3aa: CASSLDRGSYNEQFF; CDR3nt: TGTGCCAGCAGCCTGGACAGGGGCTCCTACAATGAGCAGTTCTTC
j_gene: TRBJ2-1; d_gene: NA; v_gene: TRBV19; abundance: NA; CDR3aa: CASSIAPGEEQFF; CDR3nt: TGTGCCAGTAGTATAGCTCCGGGAGAAGAGCAGTTCTTC
j_gene: TRBJ2-3; d_gene: NA; v_gene: TRBV2; abundance: NA; CDR3aa: CASTEGGGAPRLTQYF; CDR3nt: TGTGCCAGCACCGAAGGAGGGGGGGCCCCCAGGCTTACGCAGTATTTT
j_gene: TRBJ1-2; d_gene: TRBD1; v_gene: TRBV27; abundance: NA; CDR3aa: CASSLTGPSYGYTF; CDR3nt: TGTGCCAGCAGCCTGACAGGGCCAAGCTATGGCTACACCTTC
j_gene: TRBJ2-2; d_gene: TRBD1; v_gene: TRBV27; abundance: NA; CDR3aa: CASSSDRVVGELFF; CDR3nt: TGTGCCAGCAGTTCGGACAGGGTGGTCGGGGAGCTGTTTTTT
j_gene: TRBJ1-2; d_gene: NA; v_gene: TRBV18; abundance: NA; CDR3aa: CASSPAGEVYGYTF; CDR3nt: TGTGCCAGCTCACCCGCAGGGGAGGTCTATGGCTACACCTTC
j_gene: TRBJ2-2; d_gene: NA; v_gene: TRBV7-2; abundance: once; CDR3aa: CASSFGGGPKAGELFF; CDR3nt: TGTGCCAGCAGCTTCGGGGGCGGACCGAAAGCCGGGGAGCTGTTTTTT
j_gene: TRBJ1-5; d_gene: NA; v_gene: TRBV6-1; abundance: NA; CDR3aa: CASSEKGTIIGQPQHF; CDR3nt: TGTGCCAGCAGTGAAAAGGGGACTATCATCGGTCAGCCCCAGCATTTT
j_gene: TRBJ1-1; d_gene: NA; v_gene: TRBV27; abundance: once; CDR3aa: CASMKAGNTEAFF; CDR3nt: TGTGCCAGCATGAAAGCGGGGAACACTGAAGCTTTCTTT
j_gene: TRBJ2-1; d_gene: NA; v_gene: TRBV5-1; abundance: NA; CDR3aa: CASSLDLGGVMFF; CDR3nt: TGCGCCAGCAGCTTGGACCTTGGGGGAGTCATGTTCTTC